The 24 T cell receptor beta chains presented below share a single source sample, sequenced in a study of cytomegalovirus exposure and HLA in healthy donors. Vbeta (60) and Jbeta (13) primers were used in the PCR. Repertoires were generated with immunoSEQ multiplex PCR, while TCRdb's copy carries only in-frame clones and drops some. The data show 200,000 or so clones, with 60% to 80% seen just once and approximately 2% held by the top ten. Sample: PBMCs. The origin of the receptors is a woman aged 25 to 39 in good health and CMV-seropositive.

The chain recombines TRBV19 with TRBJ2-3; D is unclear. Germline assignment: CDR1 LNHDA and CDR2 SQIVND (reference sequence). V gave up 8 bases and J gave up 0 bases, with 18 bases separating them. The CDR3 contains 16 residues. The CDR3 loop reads CASRSSRAPSTDTQYF. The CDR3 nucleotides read TGTGCCAGTCGATCTTCTCGTGCGCCTAGCACAGATACGCAGTATTTT.

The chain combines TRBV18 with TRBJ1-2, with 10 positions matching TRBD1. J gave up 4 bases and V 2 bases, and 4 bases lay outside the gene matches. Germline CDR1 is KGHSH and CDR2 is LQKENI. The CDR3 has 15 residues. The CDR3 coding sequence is TGTGCCAGCTCACCAGAGGGACAGGGGTTCTATGGCTACACCTTC. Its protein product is CASSPEGQGFYGYTF. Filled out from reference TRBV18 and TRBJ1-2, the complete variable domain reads NAGVMQNPRHLVRRRGQEARLRCSPMKGHSHVYWYRQLPEEGLKFMVYLQKENIIDESGMPKERFSAEFPKEGPSILRIQQVVRGDSAAYFCASSPEGQGFYGYTFGSGTRLTVV.

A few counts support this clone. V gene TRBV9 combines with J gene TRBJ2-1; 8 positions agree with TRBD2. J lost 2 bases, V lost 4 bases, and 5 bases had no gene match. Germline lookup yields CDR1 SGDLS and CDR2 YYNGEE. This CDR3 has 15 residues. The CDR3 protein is CASSLAGGAYNEQFF. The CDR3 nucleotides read TGTGCCAGCAGCCTCGCGGGGGGCGCCTACAATGAGCAGTTCTTC.

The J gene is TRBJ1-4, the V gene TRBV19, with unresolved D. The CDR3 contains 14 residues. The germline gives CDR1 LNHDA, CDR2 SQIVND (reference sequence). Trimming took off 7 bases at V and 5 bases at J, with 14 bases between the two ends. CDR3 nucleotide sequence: TGTGCCAGTACCATGGGCCGGAGGAATGAAAAACTGTTTTTT. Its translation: CASTMGRRNEKLFF. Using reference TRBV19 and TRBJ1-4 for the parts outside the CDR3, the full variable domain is DGGITQSPKYLFRKEGQNVTLSCEQNLNHDAMYWYRQDPGQGLRLIYYSQIVNDFQKGDIAEGYSVSREKKESFPLTVTSAQKNPTAFYLCASTMGRRNEKLFFGSGTQLSVL.

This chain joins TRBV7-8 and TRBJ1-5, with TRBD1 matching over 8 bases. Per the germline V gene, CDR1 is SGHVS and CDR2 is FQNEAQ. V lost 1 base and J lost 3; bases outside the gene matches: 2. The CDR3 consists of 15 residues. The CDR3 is CASSLGTGNNQPQHF. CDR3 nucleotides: TGTGCCAGCAGCTTAGGGACAGGGAACAATCAGCCCCAGCATTTT.

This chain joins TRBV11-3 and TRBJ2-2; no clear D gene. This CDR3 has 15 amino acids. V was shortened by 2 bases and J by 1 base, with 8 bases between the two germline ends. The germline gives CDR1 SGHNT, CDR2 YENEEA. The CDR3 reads CASSLRSGNTGELFF. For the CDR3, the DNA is TGTGCCAGCAGCTTAAGGTCGGGGAACACCGGGGAGCTGTTTTTT.

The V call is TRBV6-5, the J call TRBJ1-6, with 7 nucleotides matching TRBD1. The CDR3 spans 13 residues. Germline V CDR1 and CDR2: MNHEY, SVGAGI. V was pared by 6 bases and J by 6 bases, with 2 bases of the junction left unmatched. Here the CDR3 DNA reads TGTGCCAGCAGCCGGGACAGTAATTCACCCCTCCACTTT. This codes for CASSRDSNSPLHF.

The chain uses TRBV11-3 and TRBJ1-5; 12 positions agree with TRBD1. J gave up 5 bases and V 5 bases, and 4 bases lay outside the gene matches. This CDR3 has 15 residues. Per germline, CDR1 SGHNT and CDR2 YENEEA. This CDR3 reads CASSARDRGHQPQHF. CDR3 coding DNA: TGTGCCAGCAGCGCCCGGGACAGGGGGCATCAGCCCCAGCATTTT.

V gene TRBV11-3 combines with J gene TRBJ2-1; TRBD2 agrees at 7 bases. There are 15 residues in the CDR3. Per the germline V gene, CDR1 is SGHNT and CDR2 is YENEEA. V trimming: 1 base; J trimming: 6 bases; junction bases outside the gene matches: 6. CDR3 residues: CASSLGAGVLNEQFF. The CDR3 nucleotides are TGTGCCAGCAGCTTAGGTGCGGGAGTCCTCAATGAGCAGTTCTTC.

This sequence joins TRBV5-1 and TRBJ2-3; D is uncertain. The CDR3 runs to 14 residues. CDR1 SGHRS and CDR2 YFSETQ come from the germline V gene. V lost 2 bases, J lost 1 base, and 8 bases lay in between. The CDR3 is CASSLYPGTDTQYF. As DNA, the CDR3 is TGCGCCAGCAGCTTATATCCAGGCACAGATACGCAGTATTTT.

CDR3 sequence: CASSSGGRADTQYF. For the CDR3, the DNA is TGTGCCAGCAGCTCAGGGGGTAGGGCAGATACGCAGTATTTT. The chain combines TRBV9 with TRBJ2-3; 7 bases match TRBD1. The length of the CDR3 is 14 residues. J was trimmed by 4 bases and V by 4 bases; bases with no gene match: 6. The germline V gene has CDR1 SGDLS and CDR2 YYNGEE.

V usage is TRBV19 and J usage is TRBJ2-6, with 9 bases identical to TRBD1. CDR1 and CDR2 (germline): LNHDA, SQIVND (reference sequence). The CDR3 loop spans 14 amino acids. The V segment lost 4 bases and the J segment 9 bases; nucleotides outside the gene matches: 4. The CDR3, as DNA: TGTGCCAGTAGTAAGGGACAGGGAAACAACGTCCTGACTTTC. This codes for CASSKGQGNNVLTF. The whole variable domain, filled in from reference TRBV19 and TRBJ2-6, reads DGGITQSPKYLFRKEGQNVTLSCEQNLNHDAMYWYRQDPGQGLRLIYYSQIVNDFQKGDIAEGYSVSREKKESFPLTVTSAQKNPTAFYLCASSKGQGNNVLTFGAGSRLTVL.

CDR3 DNA: TGTGCCTGGAGTGGGGGCCTGGGGTCTTCTGGTGTGGACACCTCTGCCTACGAGCAGTACTTC. Its protein is CAWSGGLGSSGVDTSAYEQYF. The J gene is TRBJ2-7, the V gene TRBV30; tentatively, D is TRBD1 (5 bases). V was cut by 1 base and J by 2 bases, with 33 bases left in between. This CDR3 region has 21 residues. The germline CDR1 and CDR2 sequences are GTSNPN and SVGIG (reference sequence).

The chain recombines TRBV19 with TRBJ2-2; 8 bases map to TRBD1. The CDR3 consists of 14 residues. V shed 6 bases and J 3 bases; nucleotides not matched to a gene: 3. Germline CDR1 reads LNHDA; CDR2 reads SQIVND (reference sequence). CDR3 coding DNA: TGTGCCAGTAGACGGGACAGGTACACCGGGGAGCTGTTTTTT. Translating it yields CASRRDRYTGELFF.

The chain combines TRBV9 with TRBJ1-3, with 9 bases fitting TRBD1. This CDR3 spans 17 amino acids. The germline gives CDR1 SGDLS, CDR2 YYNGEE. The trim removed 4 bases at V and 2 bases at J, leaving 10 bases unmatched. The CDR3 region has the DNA TGTGCCAGCAGCTTCGGGACAGGGACGGGTCCTGGAAACACCATATATTTT. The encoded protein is CASSFGTGTGPGNTIYF.

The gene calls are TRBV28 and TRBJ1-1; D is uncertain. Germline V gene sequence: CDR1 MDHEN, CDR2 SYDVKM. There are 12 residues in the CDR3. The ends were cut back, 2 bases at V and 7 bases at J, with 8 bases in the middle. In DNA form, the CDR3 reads TGTGCCAGCAGTTTAGGCGGTCTTGAAGCTTTCTTT. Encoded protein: CASSLGGLEAFF.

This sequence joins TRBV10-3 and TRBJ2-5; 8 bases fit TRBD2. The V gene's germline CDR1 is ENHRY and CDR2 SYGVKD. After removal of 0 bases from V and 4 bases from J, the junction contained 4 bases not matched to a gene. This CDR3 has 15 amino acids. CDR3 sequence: CAISESAGGRETQYF. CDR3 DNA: TGTGCCATCAGTGAGTCGGCGGGAGGCAGAGAGACCCAGTACTTC.

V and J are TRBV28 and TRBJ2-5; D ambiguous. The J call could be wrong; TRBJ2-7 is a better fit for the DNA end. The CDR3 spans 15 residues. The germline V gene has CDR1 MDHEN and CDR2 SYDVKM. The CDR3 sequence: CASSSGFLSSYEQYF. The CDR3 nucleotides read TGTGCCAGCAGTTCCGGGTTTTTAAGCTCCTACGAGCAGTACTTC.

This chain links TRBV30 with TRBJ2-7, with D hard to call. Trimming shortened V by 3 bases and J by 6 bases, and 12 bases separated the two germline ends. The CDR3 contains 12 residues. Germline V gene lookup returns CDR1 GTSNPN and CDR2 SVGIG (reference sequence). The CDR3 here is CAWSPLASEQYF. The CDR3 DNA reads TGTGCCTGGAGCCCCCTGGCCTCCGAGCAGTACTTC.

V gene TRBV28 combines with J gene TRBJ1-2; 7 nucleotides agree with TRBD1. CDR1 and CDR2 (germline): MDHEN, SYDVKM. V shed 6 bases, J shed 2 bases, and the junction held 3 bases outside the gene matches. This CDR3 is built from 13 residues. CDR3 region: CASRGQPNYGYTF. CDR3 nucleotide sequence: TGTGCCAGCAGGGGACAGCCGAACTATGGCTACACCTTC.

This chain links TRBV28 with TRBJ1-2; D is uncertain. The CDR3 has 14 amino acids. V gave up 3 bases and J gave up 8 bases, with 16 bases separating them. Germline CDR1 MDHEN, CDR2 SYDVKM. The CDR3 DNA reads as TGTGCCAGCAGTTTCACGACGGGTTTCGTGGGCTACACCTTC. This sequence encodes CASSFTTGFVGYTF.

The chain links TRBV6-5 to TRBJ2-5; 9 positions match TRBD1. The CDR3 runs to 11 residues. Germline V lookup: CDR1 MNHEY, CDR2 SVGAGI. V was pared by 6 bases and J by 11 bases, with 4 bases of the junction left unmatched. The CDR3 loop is CASRHRGPQYF. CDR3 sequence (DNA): TGTGCCAGCAGGCACAGGGGGCCTCAGTACTTC.

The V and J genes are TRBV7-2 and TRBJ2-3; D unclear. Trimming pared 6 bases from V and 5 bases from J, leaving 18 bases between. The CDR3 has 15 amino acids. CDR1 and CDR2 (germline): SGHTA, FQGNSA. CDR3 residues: CASSPRPYGGDTQYF. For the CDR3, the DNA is TGTGCCAGCAGTCCAAGACCCTACGGCGGAGATACGCAGTATTTT.

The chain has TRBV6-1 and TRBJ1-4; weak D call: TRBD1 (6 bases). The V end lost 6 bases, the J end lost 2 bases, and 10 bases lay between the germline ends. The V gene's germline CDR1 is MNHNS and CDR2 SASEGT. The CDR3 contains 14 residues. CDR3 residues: CASSTGSTNEKLFF. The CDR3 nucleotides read TGTGCCAGCAGCACAGGGTCTACTAATGAAAAACTGTTTTTT.